This T cell receptor (beta chain) was retrieved from a study of CD8 T cells in ankylosing spondylitis. General study results and limits: Apparently characteristic of ankylosing spondylitis blood was a TCR beta motif (fewer than 10 highly homologous variants).

This clonotype was seen only a few times. The antigen is not known. Quantitative 5'-RACE with molecular barcodes produced the TCR beta libraries. One entry per CDR3 protein results from TCRdb running MiXCR on the 5' RACE reads. The sample includes about 480,000 distinct CDR3 sequences, roughly a sixth of them seen just once. What was sequenced was blood, either unsorted or a sorted T cell fraction (not recorded which). The clonotype was recovered from a male donor with ankylosing spondylitis.

CDR3 region: CASSYGFRTGRNNEQFF. The DNA for the CDR3 is TGTGCCAGCAGTTACGGGTTTCGGACAGGGCGTAACAATGAGCAGTTCTTC. The genes are TRBV6-5 and TRBJ2-1; 8 nucleotides match TRBD1. The ends lost 2 bases at V and 5 bases at J; junction bases unmatched: 11. The CDR3 consists of 17 residues. Per the germline V gene, CDR1 is MNHEY and CDR2 is SVGAGI.